The rows below give T cell receptor beta chains drawn from one sample of a study of shared clonotypes between healthy human individuals. Some clones are missing from TCRdb's copy, which holds only in-frame ones; the method was immunoSEQ multiplex PCR. The sample comprises about 2 million clones, about 95% of which are singletons, and around 1.2% rests with the top ten. The material sequenced was naive CD8+ T cells sorted from blood. The receptors come from a man between 18 and 29 years old in good health. The CDR3 runs from the conserved cysteine through the conserved F or W. Fields, in order: V gene, D gene, clone size, J gene, CDR3 protein, CDR3 DNA. A D gene is named only where the DNA matches it firmly. Expanded clones get a size class; other rows say once, few or many, or leave the size out.

>TRBV27|TRBD1|-|TRBJ2-7
CASSQGTGRNEQYF
TGTGCCAGCAGTCAAGGGACAGGGAGGAACGAGCAGTACTTC
>TRBV15|TRBD1|-|TRBJ2-1
CATSRGGDRIYNEQFF
TGTGCCACCAGCAGAGGGGGGGACAGGATATACAATGAGCAGTTCTTC
>TRBV6-5|-|-|TRBJ2-1
CASSYSDSINEQFF
TGTGCCAGCAGTTACTCTGACAGTATTAATGAGCAGTTCTTC
>TRBV7-2|TRBD2|-|TRBJ2-7
CASSLDGLADYEQYF
TGTGCCAGCAGCTTAGATGGACTAGCGGACTACGAGCAGTACTTC
>TRBV27|-|-|TRBJ2-7
CASSLLAYEQYF
TGTGCCAGCAGTTTACTAGCCTACGAGCAGTACTTC
>TRBV4-2|TRBD2|-|TRBJ2-5
CASSQERAGQETQYF
TGTGCCAGCAGCCAAGAGCGAGCGGGGCAAGAGACCCAGTACTTC
>TRBV19|-|few|TRBJ1-1
CASSSGPKGNTEAFF
TGTGCCAGTAGTTCGGGGCCTAAGGGGAACACTGAAGCTTTCTTT
>TRBV11-2|TRBD1|few|TRBJ1-6
CASSSSDRHSPLHF
TGTGCCAGCAGCTCCTCGGACAGGCATTCACCCCTCCACTTT
>TRBV7-9|-|-|TRBJ2-7
CASSLAASPYEQYF
TGTGCCAGCAGCTTAGCGGCCAGCCCCTACGAGCAGTACTTC
>TRBV5-6|TRBD1|-|TRBJ1-5
CASSTSDRGFGQPQHF
TGTGCCAGCAGCACCTCGGACAGGGGCTTCGGTCAGCCCCAGCATTTT
>TRBV27|-|once|TRBJ1-3
CASSRLDGERTIYF
TGTGCCAGCAGTCGATTAGACGGAGAACGCACCATATATTTT
>TRBV15|-|-|TRBJ2-3
CATSRDPRAGLTDTQYF
TGTGCCACCAGCAGAGATCCAAGGGCGGGACTCACAGATACGCAGTATTTT
>TRBV5-1|TRBD1|-|TRBJ2-2
CASSLPTGSTGELFF
TGCGCCAGCAGCTTACCGACAGGGAGCACCGGGGAGCTGTTTTTT
>TRBV29-1|TRBD2|-|TRBJ2-5
CSGGRGDQETQYF
TGCAGCGGAGGGCGGGGGGACCAAGAGACCCAGTACTTC
>TRBV13|-|-|TRBJ1-4
CASSKKSNNEKLFF
TGTGCCAGCAGCAAAAAGTCAAATAATGAAAAACTGTTTTTT
>TRBV7-9|-|-|TRBJ2-1
CASSYVQRGGYNEQFF
TGTGCCAGCAGTTATGTCCAGAGGGGCGGATACAATGAGCAGTTCTTC